These 21 T cell receptor beta chains were all obtained from the same sample, sequenced in a study of cytomegalovirus exposure and HLA in healthy donors. The PCR contained 60 Vbeta and 13 Jbeta primers. Clones were read by immunoSEQ multiplex PCR, and TCRdb kept only the in-frame ones, dropping some. This table holds fewer than 150,000 clones, 80% found once. The sequencing input was PBMCs. The receptor set was obtained from a man aged 25 to 40 in good health and CMV-seronegative.

This clone was counted a single time. The rearrangement links TRBV7-9 to TRBJ2-5; 7 bases are a match to TRBD1. V was pared by 5 bases and J by 2 bases, with 5 bases of the junction left unmatched. There are 14 residues in the CDR3. Germline values: CDR1 SEHNR, CDR2 FQNEAQ (reference sequence). CDR3 sequence: CASSQTGRQETQYF. The CDR3 DNA sequence: TGTGCCAGCAGCCAGACAGGGCGGCAAGAGACCCAGTACTTC.

This clone turned up a few times. V and J are TRBV29-1 and TRBJ1-4, with a possible D match to TRBD1 (5 bases). The CDR3 totals 13 residues. The germline CDR1 and CDR2 sequences are SQVTM and ANQGSEA. Trimming stripped 0 bases from V and 11 bases from J, with 13 bases between. Written as DNA, the CDR3 is TGCAGCGTTGAAGATCGGGAGGGGTTGAAACTGTTTTTT. This encodes CSVEDREGLKLFF.

The genes are TRBV4-1 and TRBJ2-5, with 7 bases aligning to TRBD1. V shed 6 bases and J 2 bases; nucleotides not matched to a gene: 3. Germline-derived CDR1 and CDR2 are MGHRA and YSYEKL. The CDR3 is 13 amino acids. The DNA for the CDR3 is TGCGCCAGCAGTCCCAGGGGGCAAGAGACCCAGTACTTC. Protein sequence: CASSPRGQETQYF.

V usage is TRBV28 and J usage is TRBJ2-1; 7 bases line up with TRBD1. V lost 2 bases and J lost 7; bases outside the gene matches: 11. Germline CDR1 is MDHEN and CDR2 is SYDVKM. This CDR3 region has 16 residues. This CDR3 reads CASSLHSGTESNEQFF. The CDR3 nucleotides read TGTGCCAGCAGTTTACACTCCGGGACAGAATCTAATGAGCAGTTCTTC. Supplemented by reference TRBV28 and TRBJ2-1, the full variable domain reads DVKVTQSSRYLVKRTGEKVFLECVQDMDHENMFWYRQDPGLGLRLIYFSYDVKMKEKGDIPEGYSVSREKKERFSLILESASTNQTSMYLCASSLHSGTESNEQFFGPGTRLTVL.

V usage is TRBV5-1 and J usage is TRBJ2-2, with 8 bases aligning to TRBD1. This CDR3 comprises 13 residues. With 5 bases clipped from V and 5 bases from J, the junction kept 2 bases outside the gene matches. Germline V gene sequence: CDR1 SGHRS, CDR2 YFSETQ. This chain's CDR3 is CASRTGVTGELFF. In DNA form, the CDR3 reads TGCGCCAGCAGGACAGGGGTTACCGGGGAGCTGTTTTTT.

A word on this clone: The junction and the germline gene differ at one end; a read error may be behind it. The genes are TRBV6-6 and TRBJ1-5, with D unresolved. The CDR3 is 16 amino acids. Germline values: CDR1 MNHNY, CDR2 SVGAGI (reference sequence). CDR3 sequence: CASSPPEGGGEGPQNF. In DNA form, the CDR3 reads TGTGCCAGCAGTCCCCCTGAGGGAGGTGGGGAAGGGCCCCAGAATTTT.

This rearrangement joins TRBV11-2 to TRBJ1-2; 7 bases match TRBD1. Germline loops: CDR1 SGHAT, CDR2 FQNNGV. CDR3 size: 16 residues. V dropped 5 bases and J dropped 5; count of bases not matched to a gene: 14. The CDR3 reads CASSPPPRQGPYGYTF. CDR3 DNA: TGTGCCAGCAGCCCCCCCCCGCGACAGGGACCGTATGGCTACACCTTC.

This clone was detected only a few times. The rearrangement links TRBV6-6 to TRBJ2-5; 12 bases agree with TRBD2. The CDR3 runs 15 residues. Per the germline V gene, CDR1 is MNHNY and CDR2 is SVGAGI (reference sequence). Germline trimming cut 5 bases from V and 5 bases from J; bases unmatched to any gene: 6. The CDR3 loop reads CASSRPGTSGETQYF. Here the CDR3 DNA reads TGTGCCAGCAGTCGACCCGGGACTAGCGGGGAGACCCAGTACTTC.

The chain employs TRBV4-1 and TRBJ2-7; perhaps TRBD2 as D (6 bases). The length of the CDR3 is 17 residues. Germline loops: CDR1 MGHRA, CDR2 YSYEKL. The ends were cut back, 3 bases at V and 3 bases at J, with 21 bases in the middle. The CDR3 DNA reads TGCGCCAGCAGCCACGGAGTAGGGAGGTCCCCTATCTACGAGCAGTACTTC. Translating gives CASSHGVGRSPIYEQYF.

The V call is TRBV2, the J call TRBJ2-3; 8 bases agree with TRBD1. V shed 10 bases and J 4 bases; nucleotides not matched to a gene: 7. Germline assignment: CDR1 SNHLY and CDR2 FYNNEI. CDR3 length equals 13 residues. The CDR3 spells CATTGEWADTQYF. Written as DNA, the CDR3 is TGTGCCACGACAGGGGAGTGGGCAGATACGCAGTATTTT.

This clone was counted a few times. The CDR3: CASRQGYEQYF. The CDR3 DNA reads as TGTGCCAGCAGACAGGGCTACGAGCAGTACTTC. This chain joins TRBV6-5 and TRBJ2-7, with a weak D call TRBD1 (6 bases). With 6 bases removed from V and 3 bases from J, the gap between germline ends came to 6 bases. CDR1 and CDR2 (germline): MNHEY, SVGAGI. The CDR3 is 11 amino acids.

The rearrangement links TRBV10-3 to TRBJ2-3; 7 bases match TRBD1. The CDR3 totals 14 residues. The germline V gene encodes CDR1 ENHRY and CDR2 SYGVKD. J lost 4 bases, V lost 7 bases, and 8 bases had no gene match. This CDR3 is CAITKTGIADTQYF. The CDR3 coding sequence is TGTGCCATCACCAAGACAGGGATAGCAGATACGCAGTATTTT.

V usage is TRBV13 and J usage is TRBJ1-1, with TRBD1 matching 8 bases. Per the germline V gene, CDR1 is PRHDT and CDR2 is FYEKMQ (reference sequence). CDR3 length equals 14 residues. The V gene end was trimmed by 4 bases and the J gene end by 2 bases; junction bases not matched to a gene: 3. The DNA of the CDR3 is TGTGCCAGCAGCTACGGACAGGGCAACACTGAAGCTTTCTTT. Its protein is CASSYGQGNTEAFF.

J is TRBJ2-3 and V is TRBV19, with D unclear. V was clipped by 6 bases and J by 5 bases, with 9 bases between them. Looked up from germline, CDR1 is LNHDA and CDR2 is SQIVND (reference sequence). The CDR3 has 12 amino acids. The CDR3 reads CASRRGGDTQYF. The CDR3 nucleotides read TGTGCCAGTAGGCGTGGCGGAGATACGCAGTATTTT. Full variable domain (remainder filled in from reference TRBV19 and TRBJ2-3): DGGITQSPKYLFRKEGQNVTLSCEQNLNHDAMYWYRQDPGQGLRLIYYSQIVNDFQKGDIAEGYSVSREKKESFPLTVTSAQKNPTAFYLCASRRGGDTQYFGPGTRLTVL.

This clone is categorized as medium-sized. The gene calls are TRBV7-9 and TRBJ2-7; 8 positions agree with TRBD2. CDR1 is SEHNR, CDR2 FQNEAQ, per germline (reference sequence). The CDR3 totals 14 residues. J gave up 3 bases and V 7 bases, and 8 bases lay outside the gene matches. CDR3 DNA sequence: TGTGCCAGCACCACGGGGGGGGCGGGCTACGAGCAGTACTTC. Translation gives CASTTGGAGYEQYF.

The chain employs TRBV19 and TRBJ1-1; 7 bases agree with TRBD1. Per germline, CDR1 LNHDA and CDR2 SQIVND (reference sequence). The J segment lost 0 bases and the V segment lost 3 bases, leaving 4 bases of the junction unmatched. This CDR3 is 15 amino acids long. CDR3 residues: CASSIQGVVNTEAFF. Written as DNA, the CDR3 is TGTGCCAGTAGTATCCAGGGGGTGGTGAACACTGAAGCTTTCTTT.

The count of this clone is one. CDR3 in DNA: TGTGCCAGCAGCTTAGGAGGTTGGCAGGGAAGCGATGAGCAGTTCTTC. The encoded protein is CASSLGGWQGSDEQFF. The rearrangement links TRBV13 to TRBJ2-1; possibly TRBD1 for D (5 bases). V lost 0 bases and J 8 bases, leaving 17 bases between the germline ends. The CDR3 loop spans 16 amino acids. The germline V gene has CDR1 PRHDT and CDR2 FYEKMQ (reference sequence).

The chain combines TRBV7-2 with TRBJ2-7; D is ambiguous. V lost 2 bases, J lost 1 base, and 12 bases lay in between. The CDR3 covers 15 residues. Germline lookup yields CDR1 SGHTA and CDR2 FQGNSA. This CDR3 is CASSLKLPGSYEQYF. CDR3 DNA: TGTGCCAGCAGCTTAAAACTCCCCGGGTCCTACGAGCAGTACTTC.

This clone has only a few counts. This chain connects TRBV9 to TRBJ1-1; D not certain. The length of the CDR3 is 13 residues. Germline V gives CDR1 SGDLS, CDR2 YYNGEE. V was shortened by 0 bases and J by 8 bases, with 11 bases between the two germline ends. DNA for the CDR3: TGTGCCAGCAGCGTAGTCCAGGCCGGAGAAGCTTTCTTT. Its translation: CASSVVQAGEAFF.

This clone turned up a few times. The rearrangement joins TRBV28 to TRBJ2-7; 8 positions agree with TRBD1. This CDR3 is built from 15 residues. Germline-derived CDR1 and CDR2 are MDHEN and SYDVKM. J gave up 2 bases and V 6 bases, and 9 bases lay outside the gene matches. CDR3 bases: TGTGCCAGCAGATCCGGACAGGGTACGCCCTACGAGCAGTACTTC. Encoded protein: CASRSGQGTPYEQYF.

Concerning this clone: This same CDR3 is encoded by further DNA sequences in the sample. DNA of the CDR3: TGCGCCAGCAGCCAAGACAGGGGATACAATGAGCAGTTCTTC. Its translation: CASSQDRGYNEQFF. The V and J genes are TRBV4-1 and TRBJ2-1, with D possibly being TRBD1 (6 bases). Trimming left V 0 bases short and J 4 bases short, with 7 bases between. CDR1 and CDR2 from the germline V gene are MGHRA and YSYEKL. This CDR3 is 14 amino acids long.